A single sample gave rise to the 22 T cell receptor beta chains below, sequenced in a study of blood T cell repertoires in COVID-19. Sequenced by immunoSEQ multiplex PCR; TCRdb stores in-frame clones only, minus some. The profile covers about 200,000 clones, with roughly 80% appearing a single time and 4.8% taken by the ten largest. The specimen was PBMCs or T cells enriched from blood (not recorded which). The receptors derive from a woman between 50 and 59 years old who had been exposed to COVID-19.

This rearrangement joins TRBV5-1 to TRBJ2-2, with 8 nucleotides matching TRBD1. CDR1 and CDR2 (germline): SGHRS, YFSETQ. The trim removed 4 bases at V and 2 bases at J, leaving 7 bases unmatched. The CDR3 has 16 residues. The CDR3 loop is CASSPRTGFNTGELFF. CDR3 nucleotide sequence: TGCGCCAGCAGCCCCCGGACAGGGTTCAACACCGGGGAGCTGTTTTTT.

This sequence joins TRBV9 and TRBJ2-1, with TRBD2 identical over 12 bases. The CDR3 length is 14 residues. Trimming cost V 2 bases and J 8 bases; bases outside gene matches: 2. The germline CDR1 and CDR2 sequences are SGDLS and YYNGEE. CDR3 region: CASSVGLAGYEQFF. The CDR3 DNA is TGTGCCAGCAGCGTCGGACTAGCGGGGTATGAGCAGTTCTTC.

The chain combines TRBV27 with TRBJ1-4, with D possibly TRBD1 on 6 matching bases. The CDR3 runs 14 residues. CDR1 and CDR2 (germline): MNHEY, SMNVEV (reference sequence). V was trimmed by 5 bases and J by 2 bases, leaving 9 bases between them. In DNA form, the CDR3 reads TGTGCCAGCAGTCTCAGGGGTACTAATGAAAAACTGTTTTTT. Translating gives CASSLRGTNEKLFF. Combining the CDR3 with reference TRBV27 and TRBJ1-4 gives the whole variable domain EAQVTQNPRYLITVTGKKLTVTCSQNMNHEYMSWYRQDPGLGLRQIYYSMNVEVTDKGDVPEGYKVSRKEKRNFPLILESPSPNQTSLYFCASSLRGTNEKLFFGSGTQLSVL.

The chain joins TRBV10-3 to TRBJ2-1; 7 nucleotides agree with TRBD2. Trimming removed 1 base from V and 3 bases from J; junction bases left unmatched: 9. Germline lookup yields CDR1 ENHRY and CDR2 SYGVKD. The CDR3 loop spans 17 amino acids. The CDR3 region is CAISEFLRGTNYNEQFF. CDR3 sequence (DNA): TGTGCCATCAGTGAGTTCTTGCGGGGGACCAACTACAATGAGCAGTTCTTC.

This chain connects TRBV28 to TRBJ2-3; 9 bases fit TRBD2. CDR3 size: 12 residues. Germline V gives CDR1 MDHEN, CDR2 SYDVKM. With 11 bases clipped from V and 5 bases from J, the junction kept 5 bases outside the gene matches. For the CDR3, the DNA is TGTGCCGCGCGGGGGGGTGGAGATACGCAGTATTTT. Residues: CAARGGGDTQYF.

The rearrangement links TRBV7-9 to TRBJ1-6; 9 positions match TRBD1. There are 14 residues in the CDR3. Germline V CDR1 and CDR2: SEHNR, FQNEAQ (reference sequence). J was trimmed by 7 bases and V by 5 bases; bases with no gene match: 3. The DNA for the CDR3 is TGTGCCAGCAGCATGACAGGGGGGAATTCACCCCTCCACTTT. Translated, it gives CASSMTGGNSPLHF.

This clone occurred once. Additional DNA sequences in this sample encode the identical CDR3. V gene TRBV3-1 (or the pseudogene TRBV3-2) combines with J gene TRBJ1-2; D uncertain. The germline V gene encodes CDR1 LGHDT and CDR2 YNNKEL (reference sequence). The CDR3 runs 13 residues. V was shortened by 0 bases and J by 8 bases, with 10 bases between the two germline ends. The CDR3 loop reads CASSQERGYGYTF. The CDR3 bases are TGTGCCAGCAGCCAAGAACGAGGGTACGGCTACACCTTC.

V usage is TRBV2 and J usage is TRBJ1-6; possible D gene TRBD1, 5 bases. The CDR3 has 16 residues. Germline V gene sequence: CDR1 SNHLY, CDR2 FYNNEI. Deletions cut 5 bases from V and 7 bases from J, with 18 bases between. The CDR3 nucleotides read TGTGCCAGCAGTTCTGCAGGGCCCCACAAAAATTCACCCCTCCACTTT. Translated, it gives CASSSAGPHKNSPLHF. Filled out from reference TRBV2 and TRBJ1-6, the complete variable domain reads EPEVTQTPSHQVTQMGQEVILRCVPISNHLYFYWYRQILGQKVEFLVSFYNNEISEKSEIFDDQFSVERPDGSNFTLKIRSTKLEDSAMYFCASSSAGPHKNSPLHFGNGTRLTVT.

This rearrangement joins TRBV11-2 to TRBJ1-2; maybe TRBD1 (5 bases). From germline, CDR1 is SGHAT and CDR2 FQNNGV. The V and J ends lost 4 bases and 4 bases respectively, with 13 bases between them. The CDR3 spans 14 residues. The CDR3 sequence is CASSSQGSGYGYTF. The CDR3 coding sequence is TGTGCCAGCAGCTCGCAGGGTAGCGGCTATGGCTACACCTTC.

V and J are TRBV28 and TRBJ1-1; possible D gene TRBD1, 5 bases. Looked up from germline, CDR1 is MDHEN and CDR2 is SYDVKM. V shed 7 bases and J shed 6 bases, with 15 bases lying between them. The length of the CDR3 is 13 residues. The CDR3 here is CASISGGFPEAFF. The CDR3 DNA reads TGTGCCAGCATTAGTGGGGGGTTTCCTGAAGCTTTCTTT.

The chain uses TRBV27 and TRBJ2-7; no firm D call. The CDR3 is made up of 12 amino acids. Trimming pared 5 bases from V and 3 bases from J, leaving 8 bases between. Germline CDR1 reads MNHEY; CDR2 reads SMNVEV (reference sequence). The DNA of the CDR3 is TGTGCCAGCAGTCCAGGCCACTACGAGCAGTACTTC. As protein: CASSPGHYEQYF.

This clone was recorded only once. V gene TRBV18 combines with J gene TRBJ2-7, with 8 bases fitting TRBD1. The germline V gene has CDR1 KGHSH and CDR2 LQKENI. The trim removed 3 bases at V and 0 bases at J, leaving 4 bases unmatched. This CDR3 region has 15 residues. CDR3 nucleotide sequence: TGTGCCAGCTCACCTGAAGGACAGGGCTCCTACGAGCAGTACTTC. Its protein is CASSPEGQGSYEQYF. The full variable domain, in which reference TRBV18 and TRBJ2-7 provide the parts outside the CDR3, is NAGVMQNPRHLVRRRGQEARLRCSPMKGHSHVYWYRQLPEEGLKFMVYLQKENIIDESGMPKERFSAEFPKEGPSILRIQQVVRGDSAAYFCASSPEGQGSYEQYFGPGTRLTVT.

This rearrangement joins TRBV19 to TRBJ1-2; D is perhaps TRBD1 (6 bases). This CDR3 contains 13 residues. Per germline, CDR1 LNHDA and CDR2 SQIVND (reference sequence). V was pared by 7 bases and J by 5 bases, with 14 bases between. In DNA form, the CDR3 reads TGTGCCAGTACCTCGACAGGACCATATGGCTACACCTTC. Translated, it gives CASTSTGPYGYTF. Complete variable domain (other parts from reference TRBV19 and TRBJ1-2): DGGITQSPKYLFRKEGQNVTLSCEQNLNHDAMYWYRQDPGQGLRLIYYSQIVNDFQKGDIAEGYSVSREKKESFPLTVTSAQKNPTAFYLCASTSTGPYGYTFGSGTRLTVV.

The chain combines TRBV9 with TRBJ1-2; D gene unclear. Trimming left V 0 bases short and J 2 bases short, with 5 bases between. The CDR3 covers 13 residues. Germline-derived CDR1 and CDR2 are SGDLS and YYNGEE. Here the CDR3 reads CASSVGRNYGYTF. The CDR3 DNA reads TGTGCCAGCAGCGTAGGGCGGAACTATGGCTACACCTTC.

The CDR3 reads CASSPGGIPYEQYF. CDR3 nucleotides: TGTGCCAGCAGCCCCGGGGGGATTCCCTACGAGCAGTACTTC. The rearrangement uses TRBV28 and TRBJ2-7; 7 bases match TRBD2. Germline CDR1 is MDHEN and CDR2 is SYDVKM. Trimming took 6 bases from V and 2 from J; bases not matched to a gene: 7. The CDR3 consists of 14 residues.

This clone was seen more than once but under ten times. The J gene is TRBJ1-5, the V gene TRBV28, with D possibly being TRBD1 (5 bases). CDR3 length equals 13 residues. V was clipped by 9 bases and J by 7 bases, with 16 bases between them. CDR1 is MDHEN and CDR2 is SYDVKM in the germline V gene. CDR3 nucleotide sequence: TGTGCCAGTCAACAGGAGAGAAACCAGCCCCAGCATTTT. Protein sequence: CASQQERNQPQHF.

Points on this clone: One end of the junction fails to match germline, which may point to a read error. The rearrangement links TRBV19 to TRBJ2-1, with TRBD2 matching over 14 bases. The germline V gene has CDR1 LNHDA and CDR2 SQIVND (reference sequence). This CDR3 comprises 13 residues. CDR3 in DNA: TGTGCCAGTAGTTCTCTCACGACTAGCGGGGGGGTCTTC. Its protein is CASSSLTTSGGVF.

The chain employs TRBV7-9 and TRBJ1-2, with 7 bases matching TRBD1. Losses at the gene ends were 0 bases for V and 6 bases for J; bases not matched to a gene: 7. The germline V gene encodes CDR1 SEHNR and CDR2 FQNEAQ (reference sequence). The CDR3 contains 15 residues. CDR3 loop: CASSLATTGRNGYTF. As DNA, the CDR3 is TGTGCCAGCAGCTTAGCGACGACAGGGCGGAATGGCTACACCTTC. The full variable domain, completed using reference TRBV7-9 and TRBJ1-2, is DTGVSQNPRHKITKRGQNVTFRCDPISEHNRLYWYRQTLGQGPEFLTYFQNEAQLEKSRLLSDRFSAERPKGSFSTLEIQRTEQGDSAMYLCASSLATTGRNGYTFGSGTRLTVV.

About this clone: Different DNA sequences within this sample yield the same CDR3. The chain joins TRBV10-1 to TRBJ1-1; the D is unclear. V lost 2 bases, J lost 4 bases, and 8 bases lay in between. The CDR3 is 13 amino acids. Germline values: CDR1 WNHNN, CDR2 SYGVQD (reference sequence). The DNA of the CDR3 is TGCGCCAGCAGTGAGAGGGAGTCCACTGAAGCTTTCTTT. Its protein is CASSERESTEAFF.

CDR3 DNA: TGTGCCAGCAGCTTATCGGTGGGGGGAGATGGGCCGGGCTATGGCTACACCTTC. Protein product: CASSLSVGGDGPGYGYTF. The chain uses TRBV11-2 and TRBJ1-2; D is possibly TRBD1 (5 bases). The CDR3 spans 18 residues. Trimming removed 2 bases from V and 4 bases from J, with 23 bases in between. Germline loops: CDR1 SGHAT, CDR2 FQNNGV.

CDR3 DNA sequence: TGTGCCAGCACCTATGGGGGGGGCCCCTACAATGAGCAGTTCTTC. This codes for CASTYGGGPYNEQFF. The V gene is TRBV28, the J gene TRBJ2-1, with D possibly being TRBD2 (7 bases). The CDR3 loop spans 15 amino acids. Germline values: CDR1 MDHEN, CDR2 SYDVKM. V lost 7 bases, J lost 2 bases, and 15 bases lay in between.

This chain connects TRBV7-3 to TRBJ2-7; TRBD1 is a possible D gene (5 bases). Trimming cost V 2 bases and J 1 base, with 6 bases left between them. The CDR3 extends over 13 amino acids. Per the germline V gene, CDR1 is SGHTA and CDR2 is FQGTGA. The CDR3 sequence: CASSLAGSYEQYF. The CDR3 DNA follows: TGTGCCAGCAGCTTAGCAGGGTCCTACGAGCAGTACTTC.